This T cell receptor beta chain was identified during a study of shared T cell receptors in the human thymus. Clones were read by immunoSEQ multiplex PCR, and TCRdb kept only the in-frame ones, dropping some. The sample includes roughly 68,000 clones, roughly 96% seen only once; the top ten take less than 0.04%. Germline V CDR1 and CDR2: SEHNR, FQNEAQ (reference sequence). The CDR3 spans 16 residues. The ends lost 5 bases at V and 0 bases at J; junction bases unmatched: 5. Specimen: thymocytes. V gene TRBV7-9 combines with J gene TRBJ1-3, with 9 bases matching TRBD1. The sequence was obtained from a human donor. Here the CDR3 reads CASSTRGQGSGNTIYF. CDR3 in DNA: TGTGCCAGCAGCACTAGGGGACAGGGCTCTGGAAACACCATATATTTT.